There are many counts of the clone carrying this T cell receptor beta chain. Its antigen is unidentified. This sample stems from a study of CD8 T cells in ankylosing spondylitis. General observations from the study: Typical of ankylosing spondylitis blood, it appeared, was a TCR beta motif of under 10 highly homologous variants. Disease-linked clones were found to be CD8+ and relatively rare in peripheral blood.

Construction of TCR beta libraries was performed using quantitative 5'-RACE with molecular barcodes. MiXCR, run by TCRdb on the 5' RACE reads, gives a single entry per CDR3 protein. The table lists about 260,000 distinct CDR3 sequences, approximately 20% of them singletons. Sequencing input: blood, either unsorted or a sorted T cell fraction (not recorded which). The TCR was taken from a male donor with ankylosing spondylitis or in good health (not recorded which).

CDR3 nucleotide sequence: TGCAGTGCTAATCCGACTAGCGGGGGAGACGCTAGCACAGATACGCAGTATTTT. It translates to CSANPTSGGDASTDTQYF. The J gene is TRBJ2-3, the V gene TRBV20-1, with TRBD2 matching over 12 bases. Germline CDR1 reads DFQATT; CDR2 reads SNEGSKA (reference sequence). Unmatched junction bases numbered 11, after V lost 4 bases and J lost 0 bases. The CDR3 sequence is 18 residues long.